This TCR beta chain emerged from a study of blood T cells in healthy people across ages. This clonotype came up many times. For the second PCR, which ran for roughly 6 to 12 cycles, a sample-barcoded 5' primer and a J-beta primer mix were used. TCRdb independently ran MiXCR on the 5' RACE reads; one entry per CDR3 protein. The profile shows fewer than 1,000,000 distinct CDR3 sequences, about 47% of them singletons. J lost 4 bases, V lost 6 bases, and 9 bases had no gene match. CDR1 and CDR2 (germline): ENHRY, SYGVKD. CDR3 length equals 14 residues. Source material: blood. This TCR was sampled from a man aged 80 or over in good health. This chain joins TRBV10-3 and TRBJ2-7, with TRBD1 matching 7 bases. This CDR3 is CAIRDRDELYEQYF. In nucleotides, the CDR3 is TGTGCCATCAGAGACAGGGACGAGCTTTACGAGCAGTACTTC.